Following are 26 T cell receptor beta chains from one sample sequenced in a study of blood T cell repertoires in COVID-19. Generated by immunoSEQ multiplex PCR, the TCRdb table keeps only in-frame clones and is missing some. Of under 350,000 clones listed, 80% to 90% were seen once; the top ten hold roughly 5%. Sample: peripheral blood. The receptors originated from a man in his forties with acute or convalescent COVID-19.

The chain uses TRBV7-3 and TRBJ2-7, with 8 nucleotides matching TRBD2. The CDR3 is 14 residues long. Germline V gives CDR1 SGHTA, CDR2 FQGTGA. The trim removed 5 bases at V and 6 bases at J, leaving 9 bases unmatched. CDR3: CASSPGGSLGEQYF. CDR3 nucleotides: TGTGCCAGCAGCCCGGGGGGGAGTTTGGGCGAGCAGTACTTC.

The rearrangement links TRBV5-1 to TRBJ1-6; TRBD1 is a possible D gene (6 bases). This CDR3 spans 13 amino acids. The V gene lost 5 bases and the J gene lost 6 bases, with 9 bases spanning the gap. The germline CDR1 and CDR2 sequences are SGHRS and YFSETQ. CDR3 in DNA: TGCGCCAGCAGGGACAGACTTAATTCACCCCTCCACTTT. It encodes CASRDRLNSPLHF. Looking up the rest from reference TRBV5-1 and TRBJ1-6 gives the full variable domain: KAGVTQTPRYLIKTRGQQVTLSCSPISGHRSVSWYQQTPGQGLQFLFEYFSETQRNKGNFPGRFSGRQFSNSRSEMNVSTLELGDSALYLCASRDRLNSPLHFGNGTRLTVT.

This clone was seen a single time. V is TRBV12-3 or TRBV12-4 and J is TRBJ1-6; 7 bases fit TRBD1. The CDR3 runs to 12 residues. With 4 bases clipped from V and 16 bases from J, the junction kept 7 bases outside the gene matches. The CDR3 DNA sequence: TGTGCCAGCAGTTCGATAAGACAGGGACTCCACTTT. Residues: CASSSIRQGLHF.

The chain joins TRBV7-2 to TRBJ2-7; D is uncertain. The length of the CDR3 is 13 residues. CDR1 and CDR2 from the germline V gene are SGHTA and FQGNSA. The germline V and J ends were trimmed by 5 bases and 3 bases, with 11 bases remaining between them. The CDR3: CASSPEQNYEQYF. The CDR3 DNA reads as TGTGCCAGCAGCCCAGAACAGAACTACGAGCAGTACTTC.

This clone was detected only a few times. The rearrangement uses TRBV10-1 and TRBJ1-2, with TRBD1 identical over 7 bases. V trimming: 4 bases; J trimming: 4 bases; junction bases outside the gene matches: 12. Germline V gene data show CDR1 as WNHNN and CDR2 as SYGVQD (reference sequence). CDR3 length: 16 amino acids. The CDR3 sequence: CASSGGGEYGIYGYTF. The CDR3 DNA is TGCGCCAGCAGTGGAGGGGGCGAATACGGCATCTATGGCTACACCTTC.

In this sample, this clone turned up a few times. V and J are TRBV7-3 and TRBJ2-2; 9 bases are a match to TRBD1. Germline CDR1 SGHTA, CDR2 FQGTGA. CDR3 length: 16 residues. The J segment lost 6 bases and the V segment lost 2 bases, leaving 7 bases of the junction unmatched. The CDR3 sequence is CASSLLGQGSSGELFF. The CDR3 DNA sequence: TGTGCCAGCAGCTTATTAGGACAGGGGTCATCCGGGGAGCTGTTTTTT.

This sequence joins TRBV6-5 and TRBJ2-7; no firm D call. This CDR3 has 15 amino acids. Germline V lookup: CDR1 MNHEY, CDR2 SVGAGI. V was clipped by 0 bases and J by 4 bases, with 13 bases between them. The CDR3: CASSYSFGLQYEQYF. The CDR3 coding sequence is TGTGCCAGCAGTTACTCGTTCGGGTTACAATACGAGCAGTACTTC.

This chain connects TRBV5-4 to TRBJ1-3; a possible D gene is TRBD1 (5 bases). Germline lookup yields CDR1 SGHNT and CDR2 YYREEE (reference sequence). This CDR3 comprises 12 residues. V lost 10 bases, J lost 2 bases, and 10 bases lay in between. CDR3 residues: CALGGAGNTIYF. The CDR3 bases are TGTGCCTTGGGAGGGGCTGGAAACACCATATATTTT.

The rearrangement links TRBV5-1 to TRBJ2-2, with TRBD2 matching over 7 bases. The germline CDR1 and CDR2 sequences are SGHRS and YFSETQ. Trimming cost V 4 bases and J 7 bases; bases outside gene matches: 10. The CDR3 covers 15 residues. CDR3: CASSGRTSPGGELFF. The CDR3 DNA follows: TGCGCCAGCAGCGGGAGGACTAGTCCGGGCGGGGAGCTGTTTTTT.

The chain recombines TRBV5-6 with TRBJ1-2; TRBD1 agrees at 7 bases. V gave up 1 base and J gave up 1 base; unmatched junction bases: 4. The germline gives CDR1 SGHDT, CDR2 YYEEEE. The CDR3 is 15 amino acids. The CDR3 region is CASSLPRDSNYGYTF. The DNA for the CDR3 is TGTGCCAGCAGCTTGCCACGGGACAGTAACTATGGCTACACCTTC.

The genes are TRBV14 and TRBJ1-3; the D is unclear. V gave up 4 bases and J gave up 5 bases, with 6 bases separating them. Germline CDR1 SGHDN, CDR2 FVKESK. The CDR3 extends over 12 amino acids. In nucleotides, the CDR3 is TGTGCCAGCAGCCCTGGGCGAAACACCATATATTTT. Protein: CASSPGRNTIYF.

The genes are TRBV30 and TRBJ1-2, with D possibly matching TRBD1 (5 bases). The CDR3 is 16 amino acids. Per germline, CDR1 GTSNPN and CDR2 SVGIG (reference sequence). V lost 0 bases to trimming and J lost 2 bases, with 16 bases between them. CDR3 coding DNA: TGTGCCTGGAGTGTACCCTTTCACAGGAAAAACTATGGCTACACCTTC. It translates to CAWSVPFHRKNYGYTF.

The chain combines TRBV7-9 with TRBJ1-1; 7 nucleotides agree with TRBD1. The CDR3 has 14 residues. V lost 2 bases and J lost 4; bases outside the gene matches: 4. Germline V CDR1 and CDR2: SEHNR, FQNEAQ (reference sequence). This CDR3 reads CASSLTGAATEAFF. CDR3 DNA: TGTGCCAGCAGCTTAACAGGGGCGGCCACTGAAGCTTTCTTT.

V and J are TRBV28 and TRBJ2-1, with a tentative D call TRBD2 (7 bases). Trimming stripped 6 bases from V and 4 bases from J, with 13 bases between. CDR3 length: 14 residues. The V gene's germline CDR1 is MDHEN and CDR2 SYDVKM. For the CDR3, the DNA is TGTGCCAGCAGCGGACTAGGGGGATACAATGAGCAGTTCTTC. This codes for CASSGLGGYNEQFF. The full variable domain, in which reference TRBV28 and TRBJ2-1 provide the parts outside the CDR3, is DVKVTQSSRYLVKRTGEKVFLECVQDMDHENMFWYRQDPGLGLRLIYFSYDVKMKEKGDIPEGYSVSREKKERFSLILESASTNQTSMYLCASSGLGGYNEQFFGPGTRLTVL.

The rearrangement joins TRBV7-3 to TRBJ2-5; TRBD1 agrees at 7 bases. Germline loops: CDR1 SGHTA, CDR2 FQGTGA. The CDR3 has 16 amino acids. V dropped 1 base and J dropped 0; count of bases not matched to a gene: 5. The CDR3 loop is CASSLRGQANQETQYF. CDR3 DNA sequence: TGTGCCAGCAGCTTAAGAGGACAGGCGAACCAAGAGACCCAGTACTTC.

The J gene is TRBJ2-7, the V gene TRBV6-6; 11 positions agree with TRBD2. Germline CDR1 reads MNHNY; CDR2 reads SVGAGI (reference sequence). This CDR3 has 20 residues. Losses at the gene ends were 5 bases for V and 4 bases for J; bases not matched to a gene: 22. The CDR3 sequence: CASSHRLPSGGFLNDYEQYF. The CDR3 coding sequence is TGTGCCAGCAGTCACCGCCTCCCTAGCGGGGGGTTCCTCAATGATTACGAGCAGTACTTC.

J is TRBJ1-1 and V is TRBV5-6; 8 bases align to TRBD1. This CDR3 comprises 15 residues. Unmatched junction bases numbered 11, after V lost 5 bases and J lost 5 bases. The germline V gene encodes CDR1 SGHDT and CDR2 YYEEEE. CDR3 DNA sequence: TGTGCCAGCAGTTCCCCCGCGACAGGGGAAACTGAAGCTTTCTTT. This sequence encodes CASSSPATGETEAFF.

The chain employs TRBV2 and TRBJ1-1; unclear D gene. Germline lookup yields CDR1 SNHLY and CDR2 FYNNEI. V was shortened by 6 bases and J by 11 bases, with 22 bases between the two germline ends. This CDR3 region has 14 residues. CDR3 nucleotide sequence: TGTGCCAGCAGCGGGTCGAGCAGGACTATGTACGCTTTCTTT. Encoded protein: CASSGSSRTMYAFF.

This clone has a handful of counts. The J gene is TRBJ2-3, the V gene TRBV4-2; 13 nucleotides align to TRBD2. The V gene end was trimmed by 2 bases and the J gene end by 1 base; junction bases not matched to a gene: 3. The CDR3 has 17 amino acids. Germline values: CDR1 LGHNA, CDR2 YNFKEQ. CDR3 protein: CASSQRGTSGGTDTQYF. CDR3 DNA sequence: TGTGCCAGCAGCCAACGCGGGACTAGCGGGGGCACAGATACGCAGTATTTT.

The CDR3 nucleotides read TGTGCCACCAGTTTCCCCGGCGGGGAGCAGTACTTC. Translating gives CATSFPGGEQYF. This sequence joins TRBV24-1 and TRBJ2-7; tentative D call: TRBD2 (5 bases). There are 12 residues in the CDR3. Germline CDR1 KGHDR, CDR2 SFDVKD. The germline V and J ends were trimmed by 6 bases and 7 bases, with 12 bases remaining between them.

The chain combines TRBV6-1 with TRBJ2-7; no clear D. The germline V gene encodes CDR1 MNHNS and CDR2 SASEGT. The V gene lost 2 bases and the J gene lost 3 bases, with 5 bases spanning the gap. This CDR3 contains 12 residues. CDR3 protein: CASSEYNYEQYF. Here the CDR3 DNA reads TGTGCCAGCAGTGAATATAACTACGAGCAGTACTTC.

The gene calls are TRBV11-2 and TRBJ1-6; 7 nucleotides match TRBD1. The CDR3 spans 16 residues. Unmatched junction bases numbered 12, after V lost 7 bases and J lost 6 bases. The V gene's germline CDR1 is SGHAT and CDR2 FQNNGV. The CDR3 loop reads CASTVRTGLVNSPLHF. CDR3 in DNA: TGTGCCAGCACTGTCCGGACAGGTCTTGTTAATTCACCCCTCCACTTT.

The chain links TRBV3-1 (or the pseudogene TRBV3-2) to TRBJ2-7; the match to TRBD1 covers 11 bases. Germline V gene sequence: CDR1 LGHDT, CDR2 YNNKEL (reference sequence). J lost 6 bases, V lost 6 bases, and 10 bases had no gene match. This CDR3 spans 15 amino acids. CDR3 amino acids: CASSFYGTGGREQYF. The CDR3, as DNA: TGTGCCAGCAGTTTCTACGGGACAGGGGGACGCGAGCAGTACTTC.

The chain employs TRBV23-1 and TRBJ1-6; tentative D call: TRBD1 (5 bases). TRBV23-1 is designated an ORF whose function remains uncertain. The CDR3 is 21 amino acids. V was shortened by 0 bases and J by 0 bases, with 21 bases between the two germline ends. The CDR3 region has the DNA TGCGCCAGCAGTCAATCGAAACACAGCCTTAGGGGTAGCTCCTATAATTCACCCCTCCACTTT. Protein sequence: CASSQSKHSLRGSSYNSPLHF.

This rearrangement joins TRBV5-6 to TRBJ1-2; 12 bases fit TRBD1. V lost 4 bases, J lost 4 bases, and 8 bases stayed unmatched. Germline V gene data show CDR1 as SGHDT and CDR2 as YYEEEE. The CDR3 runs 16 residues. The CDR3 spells CASSHRDRGRGYGYTF. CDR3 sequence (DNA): TGTGCCAGCAGCCACCGGGACAGGGGGCGCGGCTATGGCTACACCTTC.

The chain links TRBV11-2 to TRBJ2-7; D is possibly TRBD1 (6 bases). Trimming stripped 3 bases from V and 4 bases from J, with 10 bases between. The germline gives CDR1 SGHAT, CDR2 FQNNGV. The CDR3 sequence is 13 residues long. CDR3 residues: CASSLGTRYEQYF. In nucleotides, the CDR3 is TGTGCCAGCAGCTTGGGGACAAGGTACGAGCAGTACTTC.